A selection of T cell receptor beta chains follows, all from one sample in a study of T-cell reconstitution after alpha-beta-depleted transplantation in children. TCRdb ran MiXCR on the PCR reads and lists one entry per CDR3 protein. The repertoire holds some 350,000 distinct CDR3 sequences, with 10% as singletons. The material sequenced was PBMCs from the stem cell graft donor, taken from the stem cell graft. Source of these receptors: a human donor who donated a stem cell graft to a child with acute lymphoblastic leukemia. The CDR3 runs from the conserved cysteine through the conserved F or W. Fields, in order: clone size, D gene, J gene, V gene, CDR3 protein, CDR3 DNA. A D gene is named only where the DNA matches it firmly. The listing skips clone size in some rows; elsewhere it reads once, few, many or a size class.

NA	TRBD1	TRBJ1-6	TRBV28	CASIPGTGASPLHF	TGTGCCAGCATTCCGGGGACAGGGGCCTCACCCCTCCACTTT
few	TRBD2	TRBJ2-3	TRBV20-1	CSVETSGRTDTQYF	TGCAGTGTCGAGACTAGCGGTCGCACAGATACGCAGTATTTT
NA	TRBD2	TRBJ2-1	TRBV4-3	CASSQAGLAGISSYNEQFF	TGCGCCAGCAGCCAAGCAGGCCTAGCGGGTATAAGCTCCTACAATGAGCAGTTCTTC
few	NA	TRBJ2-1	TRBV28	CASIQSGTPLNEQFF	TGTGCCAGCATCCAATCCGGGACACCACTCAATGAGCAGTTCTTC
many	NA	TRBJ2-1	TRBV12-3/TRBV12-4	CASSLAGDPVDEQFF	TGTGCCAGCAGTTTAGCGGGGGACCCTGTGGATGAGCAGTTCTTC
NA	NA	TRBJ1-2	TRBV3-1	CASSPRGYGHTF	TGTGCCAGCAGCCCTCGGGGCTATGGCCACACCTTC
NA	NA	TRBJ2-4	TRBV7-2	CASSSLLRGANIQYF	TGTGCCAGCAGCTCCTTGTTGAGGGGGGCGAACATTCAGTACTTC
many	NA	TRBJ2-7	TRBV3-1	CASSQVSETYEQYF	TGTGCCAGCAGCCAAGTAAGCGAGACCTACGAGCAGTACTTC
NA	NA	TRBJ2-7	TRBV7-9	CASSFRVDEQYF	TGTGCCAGCAGCTTCAGGGTAGACGAGCAGTACTTC
few	NA	TRBJ2-7	TRBV7-8	CASSPGTGVYEQYF	TGTGCCAGCAGCCCGGGGACCGGGGTCTACGAGCAGTACTTC
many	TRBD1	TRBJ2-1	TRBV9	CASSEVPGQGPEQFF	TGTGCCAGCAGCGAGGTCCCGGGACAGGGACCCGAGCAGTTCTTC
NA	NA	TRBJ2-1	TRBV5-1	CASSLVPSASGRAAAEQFF	TGCGCCAGCAGCTTGGTTCCCAGCGCGAGCGGGCGGGCAGCAGCTGAGCAGTTCTTC
NA	NA	TRBJ2-1	TRBV19	CASSIQSGPYSEQFF	TGTGCCAGTAGTATTCAAAGCGGTCCGTACTCTGAGCAGTTCTTC
few	TRBD2	TRBJ2-1	TRBV6-2/TRBV6-3	CASSLPLAGGGNEQFF	TGTGCCAGCAGTCTCCCACTAGCGGGAGGAGGCAATGAGCAGTTCTTC
NA	NA	TRBJ2-3	TRBV27	CASSFEVYADTQYF	TGTGCCAGCAGTTTTGAGGTGTACGCAGATACGCAGTATTTT
many	TRBD2	TRBJ2-7	TRBV5-5	CASSLFTSGQYEQYF	TGTGCCAGCAGCTTGTTCACTAGCGGGCAGTACGAGCAGTACTTC
few	NA	TRBJ1-3	TRBV7-3	CASSLTPGSGNTIYF	TGTGCCAGCAGCTTAACTCCTGGTTCTGGAAACACCATATATTTT
NA	NA	TRBJ1-5	TRBV23-1	CATPCPTEDQPQHF	TGCGCCACCCCTTGCCCGACGGAAGATCAGCCCCAGCATTTT
NA	TRBD2	TRBJ2-1	TRBV10-2	CASSEAGGPNEQFF	TGCGCCAGCAGTGAAGCGGGAGGGCCCAATGAGCAGTTCTTC
NA	NA	TRBJ1-2	TRBV7-9	CASSLPDIGYGYTF	TGTGCCAGCAGTTTGCCGGACATAGGCTATGGCTACACCTTC
NA	NA	TRBJ1-5	TRBV7-2	CASSLRAGASNQPQHF	TGTGCCAGCAGCTTAAGGGCAGGCGCCAGCAATCAGCCCCAGCATTTT
NA	NA	TRBJ1-2	TRBV5-1	CASSFGTGRWDGYTF	TGCGCCAGCAGCTTCGGAACGGGACGTTGGGATGGCTACACCTTC
few	NA	TRBJ1-1	TRBV24-1	CATRSGGTEAFF	TGTGCCACCCGGTCGGGGGGCACTGAAGCTTTCTTT
few	NA	TRBJ2-7	TRBV24-1	CATEDTYSYEQYF	TGTGCCACAGAGGACACGTACTCCTACGAGCAGTACTTC
few	NA	TRBJ1-1	TRBV7-9	CASSLWTGTEAFF	TGTGCCAGCAGCTTATGGACGGGCACTGAAGCTTTCTTT
NA	TRBD2	TRBJ2-3	TRBV4-3	CASSQFRSSGQLGTQYF	TGCGCCAGCAGCCAATTCAGGTCTAGCGGCCAGCTGGGTACGCAGTATTTT
few	TRBD1	TRBJ2-1	TRBV6-5	CASSHPTGSSYNEQFF	TGTGCCAGCAGTCACCCGACAGGGAGCTCCTACAATGAGCAGTTCTTC
NA	NA	TRBJ2-4	TRBV9	CASSVGGDVSHIQYF	TGTGCCAGCAGCGTAGGTGGGGATGTTTCGCACATTCAGTACTTC
many	NA	TRBJ2-1	TRBV9	CASSVAEGAHYNEQFF	TGTGCCAGCAGCGTAGCGGAGGGGGCTCATTACAATGAGCAGTTCTTC
NA	NA	TRBJ2-2	TRBV7-3	CASSLLNTGALFF	TGTGCCAGCAGCTTATTAAACACCGGGGCGCTGTTTTTT
NA	TRBD1	TRBJ1-2	TRBV12-3/TRBV12-4	CASSLATGDSYGYTF	TGTGCCAGCAGTTTAGCGACAGGGGACAGCTATGGCTACACCTTC
few	NA	TRBJ2-7	TRBV20-1	CSGLQGRGEQYF	TGCAGTGGCCTACAGGGGAGGGGCGAGCAGTACTTC
many	NA	TRBJ2-5	TRBV10-3	CATKGGSQETQYF	TGTGCCACCAAAGGGGGGAGCCAAGAGACCCAGTACTTC
NA	NA	TRBJ2-7	TRBV6-1	CASRTDVTASYEQYF	TGTGCCAGCAGAACCGACGTGACAGCCTCCTACGAGCAGTACTTC
many	TRBD1	TRBJ2-7	TRBV4-1	CASSRGQGGTYEQYF	TGCGCCAGCAGCCGCGGACAGGGGGGAACCTACGAGCAGTACTTC
NA	NA	TRBJ2-1	TRBV7-9	CASRPSTNEQFF	TGTGCCAGCAGGCCCAGCACCAATGAGCAGTTCTTC
NA	NA	TRBJ1-6	TRBV5-1	CASSGIPGAMNSPLHF	TGCGCCAGCAGCGGAATCCCGGGAGCGATGAATTCACCCCTCCACTTT
few	NA	TRBJ2-5	TRBV12-3/TRBV12-4	CASKDSSGSQYF	TGTGCCAGCAAAGACAGCTCGGGGTCCCAGTACTTC
NA	NA	TRBJ2-7	TRBV7-9	CASSLDGPSYEQYF	TGTGCCAGCAGCTTAGATGGCCCCTCCTACGAGCAGTACTTC
NA	NA	TRBJ1-5	TRBV6-6	CASSSTDQPQHF	TGTGCCAGCAGTTCTACCGATCAGCCCCAGCATTTT